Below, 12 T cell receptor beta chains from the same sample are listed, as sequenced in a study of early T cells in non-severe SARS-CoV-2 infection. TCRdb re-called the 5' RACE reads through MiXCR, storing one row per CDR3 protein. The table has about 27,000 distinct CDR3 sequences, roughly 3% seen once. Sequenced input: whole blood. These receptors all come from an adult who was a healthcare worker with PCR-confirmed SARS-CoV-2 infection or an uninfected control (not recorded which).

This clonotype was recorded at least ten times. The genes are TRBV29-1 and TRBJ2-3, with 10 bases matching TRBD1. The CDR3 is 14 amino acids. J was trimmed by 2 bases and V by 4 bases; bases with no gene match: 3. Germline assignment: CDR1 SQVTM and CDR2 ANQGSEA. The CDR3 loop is CSVAGTGVTDTQYF. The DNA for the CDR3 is TGCAGCGTTGCGGGGACAGGGGTCACAGATACGCAGTATTTT.

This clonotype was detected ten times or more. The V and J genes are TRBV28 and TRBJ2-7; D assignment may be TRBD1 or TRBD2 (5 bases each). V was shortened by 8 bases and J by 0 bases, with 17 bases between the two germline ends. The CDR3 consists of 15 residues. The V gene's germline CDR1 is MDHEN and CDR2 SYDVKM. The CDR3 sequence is CASSPGTADSYEQYV. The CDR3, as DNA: TGTGCCAGCTCGCCCGGGACCGCCGACTCCTACGAGCAGTACGTC.

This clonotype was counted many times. CDR3: CASSLFPTYGYTF. CDR3 DNA: TGTGCCAGCAGTTTATTTCCTACATATGGCTACACCTTC. The gene calls are TRBV12-3 or TRBV12-4 and TRBJ1-2; D gene ambiguous. This CDR3 comprises 13 residues. The V end was cut by 2 bases, the J end by 5 bases, with 9 bases between.

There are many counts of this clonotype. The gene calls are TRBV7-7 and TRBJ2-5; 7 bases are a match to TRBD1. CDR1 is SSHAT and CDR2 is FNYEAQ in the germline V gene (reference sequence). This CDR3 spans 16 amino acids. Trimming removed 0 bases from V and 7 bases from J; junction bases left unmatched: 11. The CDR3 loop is CASSLAPTGQPRTQYF. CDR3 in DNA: TGTGCCAGCAGCTTAGCGCCCACGGGACAGCCCCGGACCCAGTACTTC.

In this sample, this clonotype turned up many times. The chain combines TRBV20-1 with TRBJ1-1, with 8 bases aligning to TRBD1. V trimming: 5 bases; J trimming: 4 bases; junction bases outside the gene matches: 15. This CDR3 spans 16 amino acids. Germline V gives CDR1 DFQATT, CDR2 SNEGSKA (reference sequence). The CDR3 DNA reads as TGCAGTGCTTCAAAGCCGCGGCCAACAGGGGGCACTGAAGCTTTCTTT. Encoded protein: CSASKPRPTGGTEAFF.

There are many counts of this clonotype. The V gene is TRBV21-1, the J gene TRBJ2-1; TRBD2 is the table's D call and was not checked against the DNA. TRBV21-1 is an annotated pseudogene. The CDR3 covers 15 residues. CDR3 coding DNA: TGTGCCAGCAGCAAGAAAGGGCCGGAGTACAATGAGCAGTTCTTC. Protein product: CASSKKGPEYNEQFF.

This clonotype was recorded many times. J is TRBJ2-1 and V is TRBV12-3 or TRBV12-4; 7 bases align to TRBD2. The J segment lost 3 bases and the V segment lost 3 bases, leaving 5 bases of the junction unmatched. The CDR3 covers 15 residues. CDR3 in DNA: TGTGCCAGCAGTTTGATGGGCGGGGGCTACAATGAGCAGTTCTTC. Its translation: CASSLMGGGYNEQFF.

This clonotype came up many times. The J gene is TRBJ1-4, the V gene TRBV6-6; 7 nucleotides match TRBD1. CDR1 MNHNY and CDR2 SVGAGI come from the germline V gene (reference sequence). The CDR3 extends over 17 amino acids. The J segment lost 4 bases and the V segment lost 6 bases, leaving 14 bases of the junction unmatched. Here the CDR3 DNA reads TGTGCCAGCAGACAAATCGACGGGACAGTTAATAATGAAAAACTGTTTTTT. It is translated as CASRQIDGTVNNEKLFF.

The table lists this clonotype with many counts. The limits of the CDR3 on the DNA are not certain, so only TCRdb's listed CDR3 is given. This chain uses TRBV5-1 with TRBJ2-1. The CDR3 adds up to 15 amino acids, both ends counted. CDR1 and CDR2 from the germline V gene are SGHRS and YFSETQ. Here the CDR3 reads CASSLASSLDNEQFF.

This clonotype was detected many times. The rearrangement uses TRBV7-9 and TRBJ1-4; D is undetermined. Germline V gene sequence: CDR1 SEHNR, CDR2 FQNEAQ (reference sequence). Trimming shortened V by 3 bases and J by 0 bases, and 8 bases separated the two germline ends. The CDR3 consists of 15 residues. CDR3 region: CASSFNPTTNEKLFF. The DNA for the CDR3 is TGTGCCAGCAGCTTTAATCCTACAACTAATGAAAAACTGTTTTTT.

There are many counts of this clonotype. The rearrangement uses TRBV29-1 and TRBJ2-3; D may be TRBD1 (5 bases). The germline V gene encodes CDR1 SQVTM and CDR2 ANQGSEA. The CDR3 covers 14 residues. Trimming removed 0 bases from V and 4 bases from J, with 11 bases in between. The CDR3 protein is CSVEEGRGPDTQYF. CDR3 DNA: TGCAGCGTTGAAGAAGGTAGGGGCCCAGATACGCAGTATTTT.

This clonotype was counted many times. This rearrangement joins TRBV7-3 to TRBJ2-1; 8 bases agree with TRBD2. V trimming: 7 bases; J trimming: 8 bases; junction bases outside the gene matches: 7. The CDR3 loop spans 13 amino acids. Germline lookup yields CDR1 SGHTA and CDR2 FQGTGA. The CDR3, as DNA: TGTGCCAGCACCCAAAATAGCGGGGATGAGCAGTTCTTC. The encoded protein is CASTQNSGDEQFF.